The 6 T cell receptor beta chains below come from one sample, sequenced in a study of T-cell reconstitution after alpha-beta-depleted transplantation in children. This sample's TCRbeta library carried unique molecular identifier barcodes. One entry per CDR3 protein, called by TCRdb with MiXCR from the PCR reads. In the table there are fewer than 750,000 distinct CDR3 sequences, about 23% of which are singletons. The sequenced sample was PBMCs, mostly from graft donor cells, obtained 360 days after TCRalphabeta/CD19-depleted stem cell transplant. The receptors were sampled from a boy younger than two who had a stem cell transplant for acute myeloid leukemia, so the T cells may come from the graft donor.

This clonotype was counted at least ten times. CDR3 coding DNA: TGTGCCACCAGTGGCTTGACAGGGGGCGCCGCCGACACCGGGGAGCTGTTTTTT. As protein: CATSGLTGGAADTGELFF. V is TRBV24-1 and J is TRBJ2-2; 10 positions match TRBD1. Germline V gene lookup returns CDR1 KGHDR and CDR2 SFDVKD. The CDR3 covers 18 residues. V was pared by 5 bases and J by 3 bases, with 11 bases of the junction left unmatched.

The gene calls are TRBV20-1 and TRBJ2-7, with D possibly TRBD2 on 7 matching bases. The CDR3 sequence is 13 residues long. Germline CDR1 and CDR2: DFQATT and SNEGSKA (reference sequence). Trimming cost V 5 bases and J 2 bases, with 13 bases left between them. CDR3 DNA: TGCAGTGCTTGGGGGGGCTCTCCCTACGAGCAGTACTTC. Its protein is CSAWGGSPYEQYF.

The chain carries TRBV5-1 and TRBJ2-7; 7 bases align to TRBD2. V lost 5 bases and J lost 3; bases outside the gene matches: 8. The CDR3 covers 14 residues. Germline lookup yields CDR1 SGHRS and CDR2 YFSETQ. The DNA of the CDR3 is TGCGCCAGCAGGCCACTGGCGGGGGACTACGAGCAGTACTTC. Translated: CASRPLAGDYEQYF.

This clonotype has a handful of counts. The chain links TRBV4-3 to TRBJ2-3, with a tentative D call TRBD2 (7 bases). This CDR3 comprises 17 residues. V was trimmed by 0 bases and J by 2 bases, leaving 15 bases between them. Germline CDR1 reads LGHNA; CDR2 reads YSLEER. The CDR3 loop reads CASSQDNGGPPTDTQYF. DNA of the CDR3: TGCGCCAGCAGCCAAGATAACGGGGGGCCTCCCACAGATACGCAGTATTTT.

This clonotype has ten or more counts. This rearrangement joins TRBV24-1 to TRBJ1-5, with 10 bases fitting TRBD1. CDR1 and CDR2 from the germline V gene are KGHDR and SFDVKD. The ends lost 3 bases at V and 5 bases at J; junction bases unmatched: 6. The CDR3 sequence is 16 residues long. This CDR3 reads CATSDTGTGEDQPQHF. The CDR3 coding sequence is TGTGCCACCAGTGATACCGGGACAGGGGAGGATCAGCCCCAGCATTTT.

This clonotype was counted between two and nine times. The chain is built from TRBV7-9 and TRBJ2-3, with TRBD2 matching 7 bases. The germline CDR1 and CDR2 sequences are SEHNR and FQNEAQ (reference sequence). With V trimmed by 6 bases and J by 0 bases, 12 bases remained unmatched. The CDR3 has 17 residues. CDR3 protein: CASRPGPGTTSTDTQYF. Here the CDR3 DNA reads TGTGCCAGCAGACCGGGCCCTGGGACTACTAGCACAGATACGCAGTATTTT.